This T cell receptor beta chain was recorded in a study of T cell responses to AZD1222 COVID-19 vaccine. Study-level background: Second doses were pooled across both intervals (about 4 or about 12 weeks).

CDR3 length: 18 amino acids. In germline, CDR1 is SNHLY, CDR2 FYNNEI. V dropped 3 bases and J dropped 2; count of bases not matched to a gene: 13. About this clone: Antigen unknown.

Findings and caveats of the study: Baseline seropositivity occurred in only six AZD1222 recipients. All repertoire sampling was performed exclusively after the peak T cell response.

Here immunoSEQ multiplex PCR was the method, and the copy in TCRdb shows in-frame clones only, minus some. The sample shows 120,000 to 150,000 clones, more than 85% of them seen only once. The sequencing used peripheral blood, collected on day 0 of AZD1222 vaccination. The chain is built from TRBV2 and TRBJ2-3, with 8 bases identical to TRBD2. This clonotype originated in an adult in good health. The CDR3 sequence: CASSDLEKREFNTDTQYF. The CDR3 DNA reads TGTGCCAGCAGTGATTTAGAAAAGCGGGAGTTTAACACAGATACGCAGTATTTT.